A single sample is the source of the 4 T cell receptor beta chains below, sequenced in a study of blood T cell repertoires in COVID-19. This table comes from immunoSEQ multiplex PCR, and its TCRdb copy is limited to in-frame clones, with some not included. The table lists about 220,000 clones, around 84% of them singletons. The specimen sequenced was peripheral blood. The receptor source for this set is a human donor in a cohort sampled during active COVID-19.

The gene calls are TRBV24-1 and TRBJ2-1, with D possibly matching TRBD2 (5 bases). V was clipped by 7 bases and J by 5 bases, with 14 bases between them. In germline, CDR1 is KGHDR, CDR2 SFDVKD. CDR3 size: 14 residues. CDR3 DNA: TGTGCCACCAGCTTTGCGGGCACGAACAATGAGCAGTTCTTC. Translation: CATSFAGTNNEQFF.

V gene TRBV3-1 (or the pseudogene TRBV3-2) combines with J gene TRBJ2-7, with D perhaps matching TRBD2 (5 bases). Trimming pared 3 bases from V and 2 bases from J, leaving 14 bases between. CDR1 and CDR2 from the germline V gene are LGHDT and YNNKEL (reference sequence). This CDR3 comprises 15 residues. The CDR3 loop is CASSQWEKRAYEQYF. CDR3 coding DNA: TGTGCCAGCAGCCAGTGGGAGAAACGGGCCTACGAGCAGTACTTC.

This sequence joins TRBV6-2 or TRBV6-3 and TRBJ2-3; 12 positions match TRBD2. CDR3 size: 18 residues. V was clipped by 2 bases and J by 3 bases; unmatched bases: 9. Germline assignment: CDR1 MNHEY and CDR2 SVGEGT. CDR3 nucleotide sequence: TGTGCCAGCAGTTACCCTAGCGGGGGGGCCGATTTGACAGATACGCAGTATTTT. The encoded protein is CASSYPSGGADLTDTQYF.

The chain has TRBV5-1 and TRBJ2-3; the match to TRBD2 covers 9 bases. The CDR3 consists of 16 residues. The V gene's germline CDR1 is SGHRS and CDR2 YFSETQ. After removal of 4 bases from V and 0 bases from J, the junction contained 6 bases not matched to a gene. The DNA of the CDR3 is TGCGCCAGCAGCAGCATAGCGGGGGACAGCACAGATACGCAGTATTTT. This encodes CASSSIAGDSTDTQYF.